The 20 T cell receptor beta chains given below trace back to one sample, sequenced in a study of regulatory T cells in long-lasting Graves disease. Through Arm-PCR of CDR3 regions and iRepertoire HTBI primers, TCR beta libraries were built. TCRdb recomputed calls from the multiplex PCR reads with MiXCR, one row per CDR3 protein. This table holds some 250,000 distinct CDR3 sequences, more than 15% found once. Stated time point: newly diagnosed GD, antithyroid drugs for less than 3 months. The TCR library used RNA extracted from PBMCs. These sequences were also reported in another study, on T cells in Graves' hyperthyroidism and ophthalmopathy.

Sequencing used peripheral blood mononuclear cells (PBMCs), obtained at new diagnosis, from a patient treated with antithyroid drugs. The source of these receptors is a young woman with Graves disease.

CDR3 residues: CASSLASGGGPYEQYF. In DNA form, the CDR3 reads TGTGCCAGCAGTCTCGCTAGCGGGGGGGGCCCCTACGAGCAGTACTTC. V gene TRBV12-3 or TRBV12-4 combines with J gene TRBJ2-7, with TRBD2 matching 12 bases. The CDR3 extends over 16 amino acids. V shed 5 bases, J shed 2 bases, and the junction held 7 bases outside the gene matches.

This chain uses TRBV9 with TRBJ1-2; TRBD1 matches 9 bases. Trimming removed 5 bases from V and 7 bases from J; junction bases left unmatched: 9. Germline V gene data show CDR1 as SGDLS and CDR2 as YYNGEE. The CDR3 runs 14 residues. The CDR3 region is CASSGQGSVSGYTF. The CDR3 DNA reads TGTGCCAGCAGTGGACAGGGGAGCGTCTCTGGCTACACCTTC.

There are many counts of this clonotype. The chain couples TRBV5-1 to TRBJ1-1, with 9 bases identical to TRBD1. CDR1 and CDR2 from the germline V gene are SGHRS and YFSETQ. After removal of 5 bases from V and 1 base from J, the junction contained 3 bases not matched to a gene. The CDR3 has 14 amino acids. CDR3 sequence reads: CASSDRGENTEAFF. The CDR3 nucleotides are TGCGCCAGCAGTGACAGGGGGGAGAACACTGAAGCTTTCTTT.

The V and J genes are TRBV3-1 and TRBJ2-7; D remains ambiguous. Germline V gene sequence: CDR1 LGHDT, CDR2 YNNKEL (reference sequence). CDR3 length: 13 amino acids. Trimming removed 4 bases at V and 5 bases at J, with 12 bases between. The CDR3 sequence is CASSLSLSDEQYF. CDR3 coding DNA: TGTGCCAGCAGCCTTTCTTTGAGCGACGAGCAGTACTTC.

This clonotype appeared many times. The chain couples TRBV20-1 to TRBJ1-4; TRBD1 might be the D (5 bases). V lost 5 bases, J lost 8 bases, and 15 bases lay in between. CDR1 and CDR2 (germline): DFQATT, SNEGSKA (reference sequence). The length of the CDR3 is 13 residues. For the CDR3, the DNA is TGCAGTGCTCTCCCACCTCAGGGAGAAAAACTGTTTTTT. It is translated as CSALPPQGEKLFF.

This clonotype was seen many times. V and J are TRBV20-1 and TRBJ2-3; tentatively, D is TRBD2 (7 bases). Germline values: CDR1 DFQATT, CDR2 SNEGSKA (reference sequence). V was pared by 7 bases and J by 4 bases, with 15 bases between. This CDR3 is 13 amino acids long. This CDR3 is CSGRGGLPDTQYF. CDR3 bases: TGCAGTGGGAGGGGGGGTCTGCCAGATACGCAGTATTTT.

This clonotype came up many times. The chain has TRBV15 and TRBJ1-2; D is possibly TRBD1 (5 bases). CDR3 size: 15 residues. Germline CDR1 LNHNV, CDR2 YYDKDF (reference sequence). V was trimmed by 3 bases and J by 4 bases, leaving 15 bases between them. The CDR3 DNA sequence: TGTGCCACCAGCAGGAGAAAGCAGGGCTTCTATGGCTACACCTTC. It codes for CATSRRKQGFYGYTF.

The sample holds many counts of this clonotype. The chain is built from TRBV12-3 or TRBV12-4 and TRBJ2-1, with 8 bases lining up with TRBD1. This CDR3 comprises 14 residues. Germline trimming cut 6 bases from V and 0 bases from J; bases unmatched to any gene: 1. The CDR3 DNA reads TGTGCCAGCAGAGGACAGGGCTCCTACAATGAGCAGTTCTTC. Its translation: CASRGQGSYNEQFF.

This sequence joins TRBV5-1 and TRBJ2-2; D gene ambiguous. Trimming took 1 base from V and 3 from J, leaving 7 bases between them. The germline CDR1 and CDR2 sequences are SGHRS and YFSETQ. The CDR3 is 14 residues long. The DNA for the CDR3 is TGCGCCAGCAGCTTGTCACGGCACACCGGGGAGCTGTTTTTT. Its translation: CASSLSRHTGELFF.

The table lists this clonotype with many counts. This chain uses TRBV6-1 with TRBJ1-3; 7 bases match TRBD1. The CDR3 has 15 amino acids. V was clipped by 6 bases and J by 2 bases; unmatched bases: 7. Germline CDR1 is MNHNS and CDR2 is SASEGT. The CDR3 sequence: CASRVDRVPGNTIYF. CDR3 coding DNA: TGTGCCAGCAGGGTCGACAGGGTCCCTGGAAACACCATATATTTT.

Comment on this clonotype: A much more abundant neighbour one base away suggests this may be a read error. The chain joins TRBV20-1 to TRBJ2-1; D is unresolved. Germline CDR1 and CDR2: DFQATT and SNEGSKA (reference sequence). Trimming shortened V by 0 bases and J by 10 bases, and 19 bases separated the two germline ends. The CDR3 spans 15 residues. CDR3 residues: CSARDMAGSSYEQFF. CDR3 in DNA: TGCAGTGCTAGAGATATGGCAGGTAGCTCCTACGAGCAGTTCTTC.

As concerns this clonotype: Given a much more abundant clone one base away, this may be a read error. J is TRBJ1-5 and V is TRBV7-8; D might be TRBD1 (5 bases). The germline CDR1 and CDR2 sequences are SGHVS and FQNEAQ. The CDR3 contains 16 residues. The V end was cut by 2 bases, the J end by 5 bases, with 16 bases between. The CDR3 nucleotides read TGTGCCAGCAGCTTAAGGGGCGGGGTGGGCGATCAGCCCCAGCATTTT. It specifies CASSLRGGVGDQPQHF.

At least ten counts were recorded for this clonotype. V usage is TRBV19 and J usage is TRBJ2-5, with D perhaps assigned TRBD1 or TRBD2 (5 bases each). Trimming cost V 9 bases and J 1 base, with 27 bases left between them. The CDR3 runs to 18 residues. Germline CDR1 is LNHDA and CDR2 is SQIVND (reference sequence). The CDR3 region is CASRGAVGSKTSQETQYF. The CDR3 DNA sequence: TGTGCCAGCAGAGGGGCCGTCGGAAGCAAGACATCCCAAGAGACCCAGTACTTC.

V and J are TRBV7-2 and TRBJ2-5, with 13 bases aligning to TRBD2. CDR1 is SGHTA, CDR2 FQGNSA, per germline. The CDR3 length is 16 residues. The V segment lost 2 bases and the J segment 2 bases; nucleotides outside the gene matches: 2. CDR3 bases: TGTGCCAGCAGCTTAACACTAGCGGGGGGGCAAGAGACCCAGTACTTC. Translated: CASSLTLAGGQETQYF.

This clonotype was counted many times. J is TRBJ1-5 and V is TRBV6-1; 7 bases match TRBD1. The length of the CDR3 is 13 residues. CDR1 and CDR2 (germline): MNHNS, SASEGT. V shed 9 bases, J shed 2 bases, and the junction held 4 bases outside the gene matches. CDR3 in DNA: TGTGCCAGTGGACAGGTAGGCAATCAGCCCCAGCATTTT. Protein product: CASGQVGNQPQHF.

This clonotype was observed many times. This chain joins TRBV2 and TRBJ1-1; 8 bases are shared with TRBD1. Unmatched junction bases numbered 1, after V lost 6 bases and J lost 4 bases. This CDR3 region has 12 residues. The germline gives CDR1 SNHLY, CDR2 FYNNEI. CDR3 in DNA: TGTGCCAGCAGAACAGGGGGCACTGAAGCTTTCTTT. Amino acid sequence: CASRTGGTEAFF. Full variable domain (remainder filled in from reference TRBV2 and TRBJ1-1): EPEVTQTPSHQVTQMGQEVILRCVPISNHLYFYWYRQILGQKVEFLVSFYNNEISEKSEIFDDQFSVERPDGSNFTLKIRSTKLEDSAMYFCASRTGGTEAFFGQGTRLTVV.

Many counts were recorded for this clonotype. The CDR3 DNA follows: TGCGCCAGCAGCCAAGGTCGGGGTCCTTACAATGAGCAGTTCTTC. Amino acid sequence: CASSQGRGPYNEQFF. V gene TRBV4-1 combines with J gene TRBJ2-1, with D tentatively TRBD2 (5 bases). CDR3 size: 15 residues. The V and J ends lost 1 base and 4 bases respectively, with 11 bases between them. Germline CDR1 is MGHRA and CDR2 is YSYEKL.

Worth noting for this clonotype: Germline and junction disagree at one end, which may indicate a read error. CDR3 region: CASSYGHRNQPQYF. The CDR3 bases are TGTGCCAGCAGTTACGGGCACAGGAATCAGCCCCAGTATTTC. V and J are TRBV6-2 or TRBV6-3 and TRBJ1-5; possible D gene TRBD1, 5 bases. Per the germline V gene, CDR1 is MNHEY and CDR2 is SVGEGT. This CDR3 region has 14 residues.

The V gene is TRBV5-6, the J gene TRBJ1-2, with D tentatively TRBD1 (5 bases). Per germline, CDR1 SGHDT and CDR2 YYEEEE. The V end lost 0 bases, the J end lost 7 bases, and 19 bases lay between the germline ends. The CDR3 spans 16 residues. This CDR3 reads CASSLALASRVGGYTF. In DNA form, the CDR3 reads TGTGCCAGCAGCTTGGCCTTGGCGAGCAGGGTTGGTGGCTACACCTTC.

V usage is TRBV14 and J usage is TRBJ2-5, with a possible D match to TRBD1 (6 bases). The CDR3 contains 21 residues. Trimming removed 0 bases at V and 4 bases at J, with 30 bases between. Germline CDR1 SGHDN, CDR2 FVKESK. CDR3 sequence: CASSQEELSVSLDRSGETQYF. The DNA of the CDR3 is TGTGCCAGCAGCCAAGAGGAGCTGTCAGTCTCCCTAGACAGGTCTGGAGAGACCCAGTACTTC.